One and the same sample provided the 11 T cell receptor beta chains below, sequenced in a study of cytomegalovirus exposure and HLA in healthy donors. The PCR was carried out with 60 Vbeta primers and 13 Jbeta primers. The repertoire was sequenced with immunoSEQ multiplex PCR; TCRdb's copy has only in-frame clones and lacks some. The data show roughly 120,000 clones, 67% seen once. The specimen was PBMCs. The source of these receptors is a man between 18 and 29 years old in good health and CMV-seropositive.

The chain recombines TRBV13 with TRBJ2-3; TRBD1 matches at 9 bases. This CDR3 region has 15 residues. The J segment lost 3 bases and the V segment lost 6 bases, leaving 7 bases of the junction unmatched. Germline CDR1 PRHDT, CDR2 FYEKMQ (reference sequence). CDR3 loop: CASSQGTGKTDTQYF. In DNA form, the CDR3 reads TGTGCCAGCAGTCAAGGGACAGGGAAGACAGATACGCAGTATTTT.

The V gene is TRBV28, the J gene TRBJ2-3, with D possibly being TRBD2 (7 bases). Trimming took off 8 bases at V and 2 bases at J, with 11 bases between the two ends. Germline V lookup: CDR1 MDHEN, CDR2 SYDVKM. The CDR3 sequence is 13 residues long. In DNA form, the CDR3 reads TGTGCCAGCTTCGCGGGGGCCACAGATACGCAGTATTTT. As protein: CASFAGATDTQYF.

The chain combines TRBV27 with TRBJ2-5; D gene ambiguous. There are 13 residues in the CDR3. V lost 10 bases and J lost 7, with 19 bases in between. Germline V gene lookup returns CDR1 MNHEY and CDR2 SMNVEV (reference sequence). CDR3 sequence reads: CATRRGNLGTQYF. DNA of the CDR3: TGTGCCACCCGGAGAGGCAACCTTGGGACCCAGTACTTC.

The rearrangement links TRBV5-3 to TRBJ1-5; maybe TRBD1 (6 bases). TRBV5-3 is placed among ORFs of uncertain function. The CDR3 covers 14 residues. Trimming pared 0 bases from V and 2 bases from J, leaving 6 bases between. In DNA, the CDR3 is TGTGCCAGAAGCTTGGACAGGGGCAATCAGCCCCAGCATTTT. Translating it yields CARSLDRGNQPQHF.

The V gene is TRBV28, the J gene TRBJ2-5; 12 nucleotides match TRBD1. The V and J ends lost 6 bases and 5 bases, in that order; junction bases with no gene match: 10. Germline values: CDR1 MDHEN, CDR2 SYDVKM. This CDR3 is built from 16 residues. This CDR3 reads CASRPRDRGLWETQYF. DNA for the CDR3: TGTGCCAGCAGACCACGGGACAGGGGGCTTTGGGAGACCCAGTACTTC.

The V and J genes are TRBV9 and TRBJ2-5; the match to TRBD2 covers 11 bases. The ends lost 6 bases at V and 5 bases at J; junction bases unmatched: 9. Per the germline V gene, CDR1 is SGDLS and CDR2 is YYNGEE. This CDR3 is built from 15 residues. This chain's CDR3 is CASNQGTSGLETQYF. Here the CDR3 DNA reads TGTGCCAGCAACCAAGGGACTAGCGGACTCGAGACCCAGTACTTC.

This clone was seen a handful of times. A read error may produce the germline difference seen at one junction end. The gene calls are TRBV30 and TRBJ2-7, with a weak D call TRBD1 (5 bases). CDR3 length equals 8 residues. Germline V gene lookup returns CDR1 GTSNPN and CDR2 SVGIG (reference sequence). The CDR3 region is CACRAGAF. The DNA for the CDR3 is TGTGCCTGCCGGGCTGGGGCCTTC.

CDR3 residues: CASTPLADSYEQYF. The CDR3, as DNA: TGCGCCAGCACCCCGCTAGCGGACTCCTACGAGCAGTACTTC. The chain has TRBV5-1 and TRBJ2-7; TRBD2 matches 7 bases. After removal of 6 bases from V and 0 bases from J, the junction contained 6 bases not matched to a gene. CDR3 size: 14 residues. The V gene's germline CDR1 is SGHRS and CDR2 YFSETQ. Looking up the rest from reference TRBV5-1 and TRBJ2-7 gives the full variable domain: KAGVTQTPRYLIKTRGQQVTLSCSPISGHRSVSWYQQTPGQGLQFLFEYFSETQRNKGNFPGRFSGRQFSNSRSEMNVSTLELGDSALYLCASTPLADSYEQYFGPGTRLTVT.

The V gene is TRBV6-6, the J gene TRBJ1-5; D uncertain. Trimming took 2 bases from V and 15 from J, leaving 17 bases between them. The germline CDR1 and CDR2 sequences are MNHNY and SVGAGI (reference sequence). The length of the CDR3 is 13 residues. Here the CDR3 DNA reads TGTGCCAGCAGTTACGCAGAATCCTCTTCTGGGCATTTT. Protein sequence: CASSYAESSSGHF.

This chain connects TRBV15 to TRBJ1-4; 10 nucleotides match TRBD1. Germline V lookup: CDR1 LNHNV, CDR2 YYDKDF (reference sequence). The V and J ends lost 5 bases and 4 bases, in that order; junction bases with no gene match: 10. CDR3 size: 17 residues. The CDR3 loop reads CATSEDAGTGVNEKLFF. The CDR3 DNA is TGTGCCACCAGCGAGGACGCCGGGACAGGGGTTAATGAAAAACTGTTTTTT. Full variable domain (outside the CDR3, taken from reference TRBV15 and TRBJ1-4): DAMVIQNPRYQVTQFGKPVTLSCSQTLNHNVMYWYQQKSSQAPKLLFHYYDKDFNNEADTPDNFQSRRPNTSFCFLDIRSPGLGDTAMYLCATSEDAGTGVNEKLFFGSGTQLSVL.

The chain carries TRBV5-1 and TRBJ2-1, with D hard to call. This CDR3 comprises 13 residues. Trimming cost V 1 base and J 9 bases, with 11 bases left between them. The germline V gene encodes CDR1 SGHRS and CDR2 YFSETQ. Here the CDR3 DNA reads TGCGCCAGCAGCTTGAGTCTAGTTGGTGAGCAGTTCTTC. Translation: CASSLSLVGEQFF.